These 21 T cell receptor beta chains came from one sample sequenced in a study of glioma-infiltrating T cells. Amplification of TCR alpha and beta CDR3 regions from RNA used iRepertoire nested multiplex PCR. Via MiXCR, TCRdb re-called the multiplex PCR reads, giving one row per CDR3 protein. Among some 130,000 distinct CDR3 sequences, about 25% were seen once, and the ten largest hold 27%. The sequenced material came from glioma tissue, nonneoplastic brain tissue, or PBMCs (not recorded which). The receptor source for this set is a human donor with low-grade glioma or glioblastoma, undergoing nonglioma brain surgery, or in good health (not recorded which).

This clonotype has at least ten counts. The V gene is TRBV20-1, the J gene TRBJ1-1; 7 positions agree with TRBD1. V dropped 6 bases and J dropped 1; count of bases not matched to a gene: 11. CDR1 and CDR2 (germline): DFQATT, SNEGSKA (reference sequence). The CDR3 length is 15 residues. The CDR3, as DNA: TGCAGTGCCTCCCCCAGGGGGACAGCGAACACTGAAGCTTTCTTT. Encoded protein: CSASPRGTANTEAFF.

The V gene is TRBV19, the J gene TRBJ1-1; tentative D call: TRBD1 (6 bases). The germline gives CDR1 LNHDA, CDR2 SQIVND (reference sequence). Trimming removed 7 bases from V and 2 bases from J, with 17 bases in between. The CDR3 consists of 15 residues. The CDR3 bases are TGTGCCAGTACCGTCACGGACAGTAGTAACACTGAAGCTTTCTTT. It yields the protein CASTVTDSSNTEAFF. Full variable domain (missing parts from reference TRBV19 and TRBJ1-1): DGGITQSPKYLFRKEGQNVTLSCEQNLNHDAMYWYRQDPGQGLRLIYYSQIVNDFQKGDIAEGYSVSREKKESFPLTVTSAQKNPTAFYLCASTVTDSSNTEAFFGQGTRLTVV.

This clonotype was seen at least ten times. The chain joins TRBV25-1 to TRBJ2-2; unclear D gene. This CDR3 has 16 amino acids. V was pared by 0 bases and J by 7 bases, with 15 bases between. CDR1 is MGHDK, CDR2 SYGVNS, per germline. In DNA, the CDR3 is TGTGCCAGCAGTGAATATCTGTCCAGGACCGACGGGGAGCTGTTTTTT. It codes for CASSEYLSRTDGELFF.

The sample holds many counts of this clonotype. The V call is TRBV27, the J call TRBJ1-2; D uncertain. The germline V gene has CDR1 MNHEY and CDR2 SMNVEV (reference sequence). This CDR3 is 11 amino acids long. Trimming shortened V by 5 bases and J by 6 bases, and 7 bases separated the two germline ends. CDR3 in amino acids: CASSPFHGYTF. The CDR3 coding sequence is TGTGCCAGCAGTCCGTTCCATGGCTACACCTTC.

The chain recombines TRBV25-1 with TRBJ2-2; TRBD2 agrees at 10 bases. V was clipped by 0 bases and J by 1 base; unmatched bases: 8. CDR1 is MGHDK and CDR2 is SYGVNS in the germline V gene. The CDR3 totals 19 residues. The CDR3 bases are TGTGCCAGCAGTGAATACCTTGGTAGCGGGGGGCAGAACACCGGGGAGCTGTTTTTT. As protein: CASSEYLGSGGQNTGELFF.

The sample holds a few counts of this clonotype. This chain connects TRBV2 to TRBJ1-1; D not resolved. V lost 8 bases, J lost 2 bases, and 12 bases lay in between. The germline CDR1 and CDR2 sequences are SNHLY and FYNNEI. This CDR3 is 13 amino acids long. Written as DNA, the CDR3 is TGTGCCAGCGCTTGGGATCCAAACACTGAAGCTTTCTTT. Amino acid sequence: CASAWDPNTEAFF.

This clonotype has more than one count but fewer than ten. At one end, the junction sequence differs from germline, possibly due to a read error. V usage is TRBV11-2 and J usage is TRBJ1-2; TRBD1 is a possible D gene (5 bases). Germline V CDR1 and CDR2: SGHAT, FQNNGV. This CDR3 contains 13 residues. CDR3 amino acids: CASSDPGTEGYTF. Here the CDR3 DNA reads TGCGCCAGCAGTGACCCAGGGACGGAGGGCTACACCTTC.

This clonotype was counted a few times. The CDR3 spells CASSLAIARTQYF. CDR3 DNA: TGTGCCAGCAGCTTAGCCATAGCAAGGACCCAGTACTTC. The J gene is TRBJ2-5, the V gene TRBV7-8, with no clear D. This CDR3 has 13 residues. The germline V gene has CDR1 SGHVS and CDR2 FQNEAQ. V lost 0 bases, J lost 7 bases, and 9 bases lay in between.

In this sample, this clonotype turned up a few times. The chain couples TRBV3-1 to TRBJ2-5; possible D gene TRBD2, 5 bases. V lost 2 bases to trimming and J lost 2 bases, with 15 bases between them. CDR1 and CDR2 from the germline V gene are LGHDT and YNNKEL (reference sequence). The CDR3 has 16 amino acids. For the CDR3, the DNA is TGTGCCAGCAGCCAACCCCGGACTGTAAAACAAGAGACCCAGTACTTC. Protein: CASSQPRTVKQETQYF.

Many counts were recorded for this clonotype. The chain employs TRBV6-1 and TRBJ1-5; weak D call: TRBD1 (6 bases). The CDR3 consists of 14 residues. Trimming left V 7 bases short and J 7 bases short, with 17 bases between. The germline V gene has CDR1 MNHNS and CDR2 SASEGT. Here the CDR3 reads CASTPVRTVQPQHF. The CDR3 DNA is TGTGCCAGCACCCCGGTAAGGACAGTGCAGCCCCAGCATTTT.

V is TRBV27 and J is TRBJ2-3, with D perhaps TRBD1 (5 bases). Trimming left V 6 bases short and J 6 bases short, with 25 bases between. CDR3 length: 17 amino acids. The V gene's germline CDR1 is MNHEY and CDR2 SMNVEV (reference sequence). The CDR3 DNA reads as TGTGCCAGCAGCGTAGGGGATCGGATACGACTTCGGGATACGCAGTATTTT. This encodes CASSVGDRIRLRDTQYF.

The chain joins TRBV6-6 to TRBJ2-5; D call uncertain. V was shortened by 2 bases and J by 1 base, with 11 bases between the two germline ends. CDR1 is MNHNY, CDR2 SVGAGI, per germline (reference sequence). The CDR3 spans 15 residues. DNA for the CDR3: TGTGCCAGCAGTTACGACGCAACGGTCCAAGAGACCCAGTACTTC. Translation gives CASSYDATVQETQYF.

There are a few counts of this clonotype. The chain employs TRBV20-1 and TRBJ2-2; a weak D match, TRBD2 (6 bases). This CDR3 comprises 14 residues. The germline V gene has CDR1 DFQATT and CDR2 SNEGSKA (reference sequence). V dropped 1 base and J dropped 2 bases, with 8 bases sitting between them. The CDR3: CSARAGTNTGELFF. DNA for the CDR3: TGCAGTGCTAGAGCGGGGACTAACACCGGGGAGCTGTTTTTT.

The table lists this clonotype with many counts. The chain employs TRBV27 and TRBJ2-1; tentatively, D is TRBD1 or TRBD2 (5 bases each). In germline, CDR1 is MNHEY, CDR2 SMNVEV (reference sequence). The CDR3 has 16 residues. Trimming left V 8 bases short and J 0 bases short, with 17 bases between. CDR3 nucleotide sequence: TGTGCCAGCCAAAACCCGTGGGGGAGCTCCTACAATGAGCAGTTCTTC. It translates to CASQNPWGSSYNEQFF.

The V and J genes are TRBV12-3 or TRBV12-4 and TRBJ2-6; D might be TRBD2 (6 bases). V gave up 3 bases and J gave up 0 bases, with 21 bases separating them. The CDR3 totals 20 residues. The CDR3 DNA is TGTGCCAGCAGTTTCCCCAGGAGCGGGCTCTCCGTCTCTGGGGCCAACGTCCTGACTTTC. Translated, it gives CASSFPRSGLSVSGANVLTF.

The chain has TRBV7-2 and TRBJ1-2, with D uncertain. Germline V gene sequence: CDR1 SGHTA, CDR2 FQGNSA. The germline V and J ends were trimmed by 5 bases and 4 bases, with 14 bases remaining between them. The CDR3 has 14 amino acids. CDR3 sequence: CASSTIYTSYGYTF. The CDR3 DNA follows: TGTGCCAGCAGCACGATCTATACCAGCTATGGCTACACCTTC.

This clonotype was seen a handful of times. The V call is TRBV7-8, the J call TRBJ2-1, with 7 bases matching TRBD1. This CDR3 is built from 13 residues. Germline CDR1 SGHVS, CDR2 FQNEAQ. Trimming at V came to 5 bases and at J to 5 bases, leaving 3 bases not matched to a gene. The CDR3 DNA reads as TGTGCCAGCAGCCCTGGGACAGACAATGAGCAGTTCTTC. Translation gives CASSPGTDNEQFF.

This clonotype was picked up a small number of times. The genes are TRBV7-9 and TRBJ2-1; 7 nucleotides line up with TRBD1. In germline, CDR1 is SEHNR, CDR2 FQNEAQ (reference sequence). CDR3 length: 15 residues. V gave up 2 bases and J gave up 7 bases; unmatched junction bases: 8. CDR3 in DNA: TGTGCCAGCAGCTTAAGACAGGGTCTACTGAATGAGCAGTTCTTC. Translated, it gives CASSLRQGLLNEQFF.

The chain employs TRBV18 and TRBJ1-1; D is unresolved. CDR3 size: 13 residues. The V and J ends lost 0 bases and 1 base respectively, with 3 bases between them. Germline loops: CDR1 KGHSH, CDR2 LQKENI. The CDR3 is CASSPPGNTEAFF. In DNA form, the CDR3 reads TGTGCCAGCTCACCACCCGGGAACACTGAAGCTTTCTTT.

This clonotype was seen more than once but under ten times. The V gene is TRBV24-1, the J gene TRBJ1-2, with no clear D. Trimming left V 3 bases short and J 1 base short, with 8 bases between. CDR3 length: 14 amino acids. The germline gives CDR1 KGHDR, CDR2 SFDVKD. This CDR3 reads CATSDPTVNYGYTF. CDR3 DNA: TGTGCCACCAGTGATCCTACAGTTAACTATGGCTACACCTTC.

This clonotype appeared a few times. The rearrangement links TRBV4-1 to TRBJ1-6; the D gene is possibly TRBD1 (6 bases). Germline V gene sequence: CDR1 MGHRA, CDR2 YSYEKL. This CDR3 region has 16 residues. Deletions cut 4 bases from V and 10 bases from J, with 20 bases between. The DNA of the CDR3 is TGCGCCAGCAGCCGCCCGGGGGCAGGGCGGATATCACCCCTCCACTTT. Translating gives CASSRPGAGRISPLHF.